The sequence of this T cell receptor beta chain was determined in a study of T cell repertoires in cytomegalovirus infection. Trimming removed 3 bases at V and 0 bases at J, with 11 bases between. CDR3 length: 15 amino acids. TCRdb called the reads again in MiXCR, with one record for every CDR3 protein. The top ten hold 18% of the sample, which has about 140,000 distinct CDR3 sequences, under 8.5% seen once. This clonotype was detected many times. This chain links TRBV23-1 with TRBJ1-1; D ambiguous. TRBV23-1 is marked as an open reading frame, function uncertain. Sequenced: PBMCs. The TCR comes from a human donor in good health (CMV status not recorded). Some clones in this sample may be carry-over from other donors' samples. CDR3 sequence (DNA): TGCGCCAGCAGTCAGACCTGCGGTTTGAACACTGAAGCTTTCTTT. Protein product: CASSQTCGLNTEAFF.